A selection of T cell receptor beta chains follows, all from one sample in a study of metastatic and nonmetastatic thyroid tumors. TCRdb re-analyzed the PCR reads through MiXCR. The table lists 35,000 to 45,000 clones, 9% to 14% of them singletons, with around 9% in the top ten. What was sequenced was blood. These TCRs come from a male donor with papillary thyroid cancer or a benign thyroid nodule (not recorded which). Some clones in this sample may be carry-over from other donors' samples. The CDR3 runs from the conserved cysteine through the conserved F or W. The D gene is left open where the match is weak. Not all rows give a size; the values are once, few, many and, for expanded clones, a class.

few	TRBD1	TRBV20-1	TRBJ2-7	CSARDLQGERSYEQYF	TGCAGTGCTAGAGACTTACAGGGGGAACGCTCCTACGAGCAGTACTTC
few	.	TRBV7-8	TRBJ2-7	CASSAYRVWRYEQYF	TGTGCCAGCAGCGCGTACAGGGTATGGCGCTACGAGCAGTACTTC
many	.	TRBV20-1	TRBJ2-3	CSAPPGADTQYF	TGCAGTGCCCCACCGGGGGCAGATACGCAGTATTTT
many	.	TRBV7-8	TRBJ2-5	CASSLAGGGGTQYF	TGTGCCAGCAGCCTAGCCGGGGGAGGTGGGACCCAGTACTTC
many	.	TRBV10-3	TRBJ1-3	CAISEVAGDSGNTIYF	TGTGCCATCAGTGAGGTTGCAGGTGACTCTGGAAACACCATATATTTT
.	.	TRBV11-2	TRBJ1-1	CASSLRRGGGMNTEAFF	TGTGCCAGCAGCTTGAGACGGGGAGGCGGGATGAACACTGAAGCTTTCTTT
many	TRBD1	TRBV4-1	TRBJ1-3	CASSQVVQGAARGNTIYF	TGCGCCAGCAGCCAAGTGGTACAGGGGGCTGCGAGGGGAAACACCATATATTTT
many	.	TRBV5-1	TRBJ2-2	CASSARGNTGELFF	TGCGCCAGCAGCGCTAGGGGGAACACCGGGGAGCTGTTTTTT
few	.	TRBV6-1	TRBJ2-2	CASRVCYANTGELFF	TGTGCCAGCAGAGTTTGTTACGCGAACACCGGGGAGCTGTTTTTT
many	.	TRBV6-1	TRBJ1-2	CASTYDYGYTF	TGTGCCAGCACCTATGACTATGGCTACACCTTC
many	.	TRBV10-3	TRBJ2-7	CAISESSGEQYF	TGTGCCATCAGTGAGTCGTCAGGGGAGCAGTACTTC
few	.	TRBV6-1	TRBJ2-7	CTSRRDCEQYF	TGTACCAGCAGGAGGGATTGTGAGCAGTACTTC
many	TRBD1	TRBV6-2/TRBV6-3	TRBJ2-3	CASRRGPTDTQYF	TGTGCCAGCAGAAGGGGGCCCACAGATACGCAGTATTTT
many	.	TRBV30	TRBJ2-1	CAWSVGLVAYNEQFF	TGTGCCTGGAGTGTAGGCCTAGTGGCCTACAATGAGCAGTTCTTC
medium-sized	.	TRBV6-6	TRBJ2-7	CASSYYGGSYEQYF	TGTGCCAGCAGTTACTATGGGGGATCCTACGAGCAGTACTTC
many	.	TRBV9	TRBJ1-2	CASSPEGDRFYGYTF	TGTGCCAGCAGCCCTGAGGGGGATCGGTTCTATGGCTACACCTTC
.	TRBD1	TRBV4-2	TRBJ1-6	CASSQDIGTGTSPLHF	TGTGCCAGCAGCCAAGATATAGGGACAGGGACTTCACCCCTCCACTTT
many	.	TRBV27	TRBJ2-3	CASSISRGLLGYF	TGTGCCAGCAGTATCTCACGGGGCCTCTTAGGGTATTTT
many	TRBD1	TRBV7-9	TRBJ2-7	CASSPYPDRGSEQYF	TGTGCCAGCAGCCCTTACCCGGACAGGGGTTCCGAGCAGTACTTC
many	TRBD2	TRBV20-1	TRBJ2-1	CSARKPSGSYNEQFF	TGCAGTGCTAGAAAACCTAGCGGCTCCTACAATGAGCAGTTCTTC
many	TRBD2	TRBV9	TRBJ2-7	CASSVGGVGPYEQYF	TGTGCCAGCAGCGTGGGAGGGGTTGGACCCTACGAGCAGTACTTC
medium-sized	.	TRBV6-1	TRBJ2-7	CASSSAVGGAYEQYF	TGTGCCAGCAGCTCAGCAGTGGGCGGAGCCTACGAGCAGTACTTC
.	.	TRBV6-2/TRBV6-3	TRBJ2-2	CASRIGTVTGELFF	TGTGCCAGCAGAATAGGGACGGTTACCGGGGAGCTGTTTTTT
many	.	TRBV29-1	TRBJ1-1	CSVVFMNTEAFF	TGCAGCGTTGTTTTTATGAACACTGAAGCTTTCTTT
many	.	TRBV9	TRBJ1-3	CASSVGTQLHSGNTIYF	TGTGCCAGCAGCGTAGGGACACAACTACACTCTGGAAACACCATATATTTT
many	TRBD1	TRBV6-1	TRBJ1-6	CASSRDSLNSPLHF	TGTGCCAGCAGCCGGGACAGCCTTAATTCACCCCTCCACTTT
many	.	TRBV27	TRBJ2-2	CASRRDTNTGELFF	TGTGCCAGCAGGCGGGACACGAACACCGGGGAGCTGTTTTTT
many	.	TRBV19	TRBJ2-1	CASSIASRSSSYNEQFF	TGTGCCAGTAGTATCGCGAGCAGGTCGAGCTCCTACAATGAGCAGTTCTTC
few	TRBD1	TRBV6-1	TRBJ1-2	CASMAVGQGERSGYTF	TGTGCCAGCATGGCAGTAGGGCAGGGGGAAAGGAGTGGCTACACCTTC
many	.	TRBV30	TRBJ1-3	CAWSVEKVPIYF	TGTGCCTGGAGTGTCGAGAAAGTTCCCATATATTTT
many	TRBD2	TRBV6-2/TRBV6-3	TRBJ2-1	CASSERENNEQFF	TGTGCCAGCAGTGAGCGGGAGAACAATGAGCAGTTCTTC
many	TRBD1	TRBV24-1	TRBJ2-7	CATSEQTGRDYEQYF	TGTGCCACCAGTGAACAGACAGGGAGAGACTACGAGCAGTACTTC
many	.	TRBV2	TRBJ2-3	CASVGTDTQYF	TGTGCCAGCGTGGGCACAGATACGCAGTATTTT
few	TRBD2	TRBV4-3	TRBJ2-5	CASSQGEGTVGTQYF	TGCGCCAGCAGCCAAGGGGAGGGGACGGTGGGGACCCAGTACTTC
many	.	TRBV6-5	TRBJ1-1	CASSYSRRDTTNTEAFF	TGTGCCAGCAGTTACTCGAGACGGGACACGACGAACACTGAAGCTTTCTTT
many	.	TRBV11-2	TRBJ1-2	CASSLEPSGTIDGYTF	TGTGCCAGCAGCTTAGAGCCCTCCGGGACGATCGACGGCTACACCTTC
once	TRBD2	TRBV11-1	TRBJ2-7	CASSLARPTSLAGGREQYF	TGTGCCAGCAGCCTAGCCCGTCCCACCAGCCTAGCGGGGGGGAGGGAGCAGTACTTC